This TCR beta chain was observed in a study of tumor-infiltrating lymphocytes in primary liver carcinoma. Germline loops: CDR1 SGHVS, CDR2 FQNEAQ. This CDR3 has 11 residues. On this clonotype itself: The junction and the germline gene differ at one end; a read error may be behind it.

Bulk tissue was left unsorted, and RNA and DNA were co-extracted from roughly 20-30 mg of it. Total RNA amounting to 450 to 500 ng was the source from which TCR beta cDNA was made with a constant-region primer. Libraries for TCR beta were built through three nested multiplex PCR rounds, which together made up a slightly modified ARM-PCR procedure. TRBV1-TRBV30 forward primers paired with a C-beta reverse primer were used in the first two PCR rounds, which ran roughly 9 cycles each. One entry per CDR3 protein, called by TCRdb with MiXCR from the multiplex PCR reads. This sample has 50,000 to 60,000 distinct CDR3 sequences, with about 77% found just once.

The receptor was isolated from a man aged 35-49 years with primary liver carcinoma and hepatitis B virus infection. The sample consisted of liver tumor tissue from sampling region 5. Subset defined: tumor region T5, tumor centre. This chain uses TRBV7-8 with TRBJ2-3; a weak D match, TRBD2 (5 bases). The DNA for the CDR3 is TGCACCAGCAGCGCGGGAGATACGCAGTATTTT. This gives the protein CTSSAGDTQYF.